This T cell receptor beta chain was recorded in a study of blood T cell repertoires in COVID-19. Overall study: Acute and convalescent COVID-19 specimens originated in the United States, Italy and Spain. Nucleic acid was either cDNA or gDNA, and it came from T cells, B-cell-depleted T cells, or PBMCs.

The germline gives CDR1 SEHNR, CDR2 FQNEAQ (reference sequence). Trimming cost V 5 bases and J 1 base; bases outside gene matches: 6. The CDR3 has 16 residues. Per the authors' pipeline: Amplification of reference gene primers provided the estimated nucleated cell counts. Here immunoSEQ multiplex PCR was the method, and the copy in TCRdb shows in-frame clones only, minus some. V, J and clone size are those of that table, while D and trimming were read from the DNA. Here the sample spans about 250,000 clones, about 83% being singletons. The chain uses TRBV7-9 and TRBJ2-5, with TRBD2 matching over 11 bases. This sequence originates from a man at least 80 years old with acute or convalescent COVID-19. The material sequenced was peripheral blood. The CDR3 sequence: CASSASSGRTQETQYF. DNA for the CDR3: TGTGCCAGCAGCGCCTCTAGCGGGAGGACCCAAGAGACCCAGTACTTC.